The 5 T cell receptor beta chains below were found in one sample sequenced in a study of blood T cell repertoires in COVID-19. Profiling relied on immunoSEQ multiplex PCR, and the TCRdb table lists in-frame clones only, not all of them. Of under 300,000 clones detected, about nine tenths appear once; the ten largest clones hold 0.95% to 1.5%. Sequenced input: PBMCs or T cells enriched from blood (not recorded which). The receptors shown here come from a human donor in a cohort exposed to, infected with or recovered from COVID-19 (not recorded which). The donor label of this sample is uncertain.

The chain employs TRBV19 and TRBJ1-1; weak D call: TRBD1 (6 bases). Between the trimmed V and J ends, which lost 4 bases and 1 base, there was a span of 13 bases. The CDR3 spans 15 residues. Germline CDR1 is LNHDA and CDR2 is SQIVND (reference sequence). The CDR3, as DNA: TGTGCCAGTAGTACCCTGGGGGCGGCGAACACTGAAGCTTTCTTT. The encoded protein is CASSTLGAANTEAFF.

The chain combines TRBV4-3 with TRBJ1-2; D not certain. Trimming stripped 0 bases from V and 0 bases from J, with 5 bases between. Looked up from germline, CDR1 is LGHNA and CDR2 is YSLEER. CDR3 length: 14 residues. The CDR3 here is CASSQDLTNYGYTF. The CDR3 DNA is TGCGCCAGCAGCCAAGATCTAACTAACTATGGCTACACCTTC.

The V call is TRBV6-5, the J call TRBJ2-7; a possible D gene is TRBD1 (5 bases). V was clipped by 0 bases and J by 7 bases, with 10 bases between them. From germline, CDR1 is MNHEY and CDR2 SVGAGI. CDR3 length equals 13 residues. This CDR3 is CASSYSQGWEQYF. In DNA form, the CDR3 reads TGTGCCAGCAGTTACTCGCAGGGTTGGGAGCAGTACTTC.

The chain combines TRBV7-2 with TRBJ2-1; maybe TRBD1 (6 bases). This CDR3 is built from 12 residues. V lost 7 bases, J lost 5 bases, and 9 bases lay in between. CDR1 SGHTA and CDR2 FQGNSA come from the germline V gene. The CDR3 nucleotides are TGTGCCAGCAACAGGGAACACAATGAGCAGTTCTTC. Translating gives CASNREHNEQFF.

CDR3 region: CASSVDRTTYGYTF. The CDR3 nucleotides read TGTGCCAGCAGCGTGGACAGGACTACCTATGGCTACACCTTC. The gene calls are TRBV5-4 and TRBJ1-2; 7 bases match TRBD1. After removal of 4 bases from V and 4 bases from J, the junction contained 7 bases not matched to a gene. CDR3 length equals 14 residues. Germline loops: CDR1 SGHNT, CDR2 YYREEE (reference sequence).